This T cell receptor beta chain was retrieved from a study of neurological immune-mediated disorders. TCRdb recomputed calls from the 5' RACE reads with MiXCR, one row per CDR3 protein. The table has tens of thousands of distinct CDR3 sequences, roughly 10% seen once. In its sample, this clonotype was seen many times. Sequencing was performed on PBMCs. This TCR was sampled from a man aged 45 to 65 in good health.

The chain's CDR3 is CASSQGTSGRAPGELFF. Written as DNA, the CDR3 is TGCGCCAGCAGCCAAGGGACTAGCGGGAGGGCCCCCGGGGAGCTGTTTTTT. V is TRBV4-1 and J is TRBJ2-2, with 15 bases identical to TRBD2. The V gene's germline CDR1 is MGHRA and CDR2 YSYEKL. The J segment lost 6 bases and the V segment lost 1 base, leaving 3 bases of the junction unmatched. The CDR3 loop spans 17 amino acids.